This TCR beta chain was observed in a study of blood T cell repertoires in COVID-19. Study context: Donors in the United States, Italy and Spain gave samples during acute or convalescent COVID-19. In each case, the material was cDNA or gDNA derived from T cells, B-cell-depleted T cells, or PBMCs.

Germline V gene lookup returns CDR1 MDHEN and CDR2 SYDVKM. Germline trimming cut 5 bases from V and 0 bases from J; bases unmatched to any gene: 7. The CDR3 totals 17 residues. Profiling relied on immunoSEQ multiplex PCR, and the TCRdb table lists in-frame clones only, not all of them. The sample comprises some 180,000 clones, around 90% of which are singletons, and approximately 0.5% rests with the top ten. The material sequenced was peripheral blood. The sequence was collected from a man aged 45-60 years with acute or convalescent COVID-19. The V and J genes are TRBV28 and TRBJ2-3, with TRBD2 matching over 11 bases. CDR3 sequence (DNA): TGTGCCAGCAGTCTAGGGACTAGCGGCGATAGCACAGATACGCAGTATTTT. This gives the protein CASSLGTSGDSTDTQYF.